The TCR beta chain described here comes from a study of blood T cell repertoires in COVID-19 (TCRdb year 2020). Describing the broader study: Samples from collaborators originated in the United States, Italy and Spain and spanned both the acute and convalescent phases of COVID-19. The prospective study material was composed of cDNA or gDNA derived from T cells, B-cell-depleted T cells, or PBMCs. Subjects who had been exposed to COVID-19, were actively infected with it, or had recovered from it provided the deeply sampled blood TCRbeta repertoires that made up the dataset. The repertoires were released in a freely available public database intended as a resource for research on the immune response to SARS-CoV-2. Samples were obtained from the ongoing ImmuneRACE study (first 160 participants) and from about 1,300 subjects provided by 6 global collaborators. Nearly every sample came with metadata listing a de-identified subject ID, COVID-19 status, age in years and sex. Where HLA class I and class II types were available, the types were taken from metadata supplied by the sample provider, not from assay-based typing. Study-wide findings and limitations: How much clinical and demographic metadata was included differed by source and by participant, and the metadata was provided uncurated.

Via the germline V gene (reference sequence), CDR1 is LNHDA and CDR2 SQIVND. Compared with germline, V lacks 5 bases and J lacks 5 bases; bases without a gene match: 7. Reading from cysteine to phenylalanine, the CDR3 counts 14 amino acids. Only the CDR3 DNA stays, 42 bases, in frame from base 1. Enrolling through a virtual design, the prospective study's participants ranged in age from roughly 18 to 89 years and lived across around 25 United States geographic areas. To assign participants to cohorts, the prospective study relied on clinical history that participants themselves reported in a screening survey and a study questionnaire. ImmuneRACE Cohort 3 recovered participants were defined by two consecutive negative NP/OP PCR tests, healthcare professional clearance, or symptom resolution. In the prospective study, whole blood, serum and a nasopharyngeal or oropharyngeal swab were collected from each participant by mobile phlebotomists. Prospective study participants could optionally give additional blood draws and questionnaires over an approximately 2-month period. Prospective study blood samples were shipped either frozen or at room temperature before DNA extraction.

The immunoSEQ Assay, a bias-controlled multiplex PCR, was used to amplify TCRbeta CDR3 regions from genomic DNA. The published analysis was carried out like this. Within the assay, amplification of reference gene primers was used to estimate how many nucleated cells each sample contained. To quantify the absolute abundance of each unique TCRbeta CDR3 rearrangement, sequence reads were collapsed and filtered. For each sample, productive Simpson clonality was calculated by taking the square root of Simpson's diversity index across productive rearrangements. TCRdb provides this immuneACCESS table in a form limited to in-frame rearrangements. Some clones are lacking; in checked studies, under half of them reflect an unresolved V gene, and why the rest are absent is not known. V and J calls and clone size are those listed in that table; D and trimming were worked out from the DNA. This sample lists some 340,000 clones; roughly 87% were detected once. Roughly 5.1% of the sample lies in the top ten.

Regarding this clone: Its target antigen remains unknown. No much larger clonotype is one base removed from it; base qualities were not supplied.

Sequenced sample: PBMCs or T cells enriched from blood (not recorded which). Recombination joined TRBV19 with TRBJ2-7, with TRBD1 identical over 9 junction bases. This clonotype was obtained from a woman aged 45-65 years who had recovered from COVID-19. This receptor has the CDR3 CASSLRQGEHEQYF. In nucleotide form, the sequence is TGTGCCAGTAGTTTACGACAGGGGGAACACGAGCAGTACTTC.